The T cell receptor beta chain under discussion was sequenced for a study of tumor and adjacent non-tumor tissue in lung cancer. Study background: The cohort had about a dozen adenocarcinoma, 2 squamous cell and 1 small cell patients. Patients were aged roughly 31 to 76, about ten men and roughly 5 women, stage I to III.

The template was RNA from unsorted bulk tissue. The normal lung tissue was taken more than 3 cm from the tumor edge. The CDR3 runs to 14 residues. Germline V gene lookup returns CDR1 SQVTM and CDR2 ANQGSEA. The library came from three nested PCR rounds adapted from ARM-PCR protocols. TCRdb reanalysed the multiplex PCR reads using MiXCR and keeps one entry per CDR3 protein. The sample lists more than 75,000 distinct CDR3 sequences, 80% seen once, with approximately 28% in the top ten. Study outcomes and limitations: Normal lung showed higher cumulative top 100 clone frequency than tumor. TCR diversity was significantly greater in tumor than normal lung tissue.

This clonotype showed up just once. As yet, its antigen is unknown. The conserved phenylalanine or tryptophan normally closing the CDR3 is absent here, so this likely arose from a read error. The sequence came from a man in his fifties or sixties with small cell lung cancer. This chain joins TRBV29-1 and TRBJ2-3; D unresolved. Sequenced input: distant non-tumor lung tissue. DNA for the CDR3: TGCAGCGTTGAGCGGTTTACCAGCACAGTTACGCAGTATCTT. Its translation is CSVERFTSTVTQYL.